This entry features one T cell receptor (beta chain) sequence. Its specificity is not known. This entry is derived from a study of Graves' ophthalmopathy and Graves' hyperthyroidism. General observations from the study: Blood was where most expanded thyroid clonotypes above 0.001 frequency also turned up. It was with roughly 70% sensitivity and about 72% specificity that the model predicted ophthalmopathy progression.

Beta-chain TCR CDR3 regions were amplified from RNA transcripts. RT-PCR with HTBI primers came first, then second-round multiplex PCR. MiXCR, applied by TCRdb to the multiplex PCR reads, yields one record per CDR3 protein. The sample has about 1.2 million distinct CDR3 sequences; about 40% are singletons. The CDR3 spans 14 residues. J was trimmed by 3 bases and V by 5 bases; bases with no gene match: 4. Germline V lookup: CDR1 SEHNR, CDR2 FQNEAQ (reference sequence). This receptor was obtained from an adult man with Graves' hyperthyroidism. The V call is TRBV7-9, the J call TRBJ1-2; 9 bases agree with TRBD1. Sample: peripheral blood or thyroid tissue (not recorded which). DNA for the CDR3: TGTGCCAGCAGCACAGGACAGGGGCACTATGGCTACACCTTC. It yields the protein CASSTGQGHYGYTF.